The present T cell receptor (beta chain) was sequenced within a study of spatial heterogeneity in lung cancer. This clonotype was recorded at least ten times. V lost 3 bases and J 0 bases, leaving 5 bases between the germline ends. CDR1 and CDR2 from the germline V gene are SGHAT and FQNNGV. The CDR3 sequence is 13 residues long. Time point given: sample taken at primary tumor resection. TCRdb re-analysed the 5' RACE reads in MiXCR, keeping a single row per CDR3 protein. The sample lists some 21,000 distinct CDR3 sequences; 2.5% to 4% were seen once. The sequencing here drew on PBMCs, taken at surgery. This sequence was found in a female donor with early-stage non-small cell lung cancer. This chain links TRBV11-2 with TRBJ1-2; D is uncertain. This CDR3 reads CASSLGSNYGYTF. The CDR3 DNA sequence: TGTGCCAGCAGCTTGGGTTCTAACTATGGCTACACCTTC.